This T cell receptor (beta chain) was profiled in a study of blood T cell repertoires in COVID-19. In the study overall: Samples taken during acute and convalescent COVID-19 were collected in the United States, Italy and Spain. The cDNA or gDNA used as material had been derived from T cells, B-cell-depleted T cells, or PBMCs.

How the authors handled the data: Amplification of reference gene primers was used by the study to estimate nucleated cell counts. Profiled with immunoSEQ multiplex PCR; TCRdb holds only in-frame clones, not every one. Clonal size and the V and J genes are those of that table, whereas D and trimming came from the DNA. The data show tens of thousands of clones, roughly nine tenths seen once. The clonotype was recovered from a woman aged 45-59 years in a cohort sampled during active COVID-19. Sequenced sample: peripheral blood.

DNA of the CDR3: TGTGCCAGCAGCTTGGCGGGGAGGACGTCCTACAATGAGCAGTTCTTC. This translates into CASSLAGRTSYNEQFF. The chain uses TRBV5-4 and TRBJ2-1, with TRBD2 as a possible D gene (6 bases). This CDR3 is 16 amino acids long. Trimming took 0 bases from V and 1 from J, leaving 11 bases between them. Germline V lookup: CDR1 SGHNT, CDR2 YYREEE (reference sequence). The full variable domain, in which reference TRBV5-4 and TRBJ2-1 provide the parts outside the CDR3, is ETGVTQSPTHLIKTRGQQVTLRCSSQSGHNTVSWYQQALGQGPQFIFQYYREEENGRGNFPPRFSGLQFPNYSSELNVNALELDDSALYLCASSLAGRTSYNEQFFGPGTRLTVL.